This T cell receptor (beta chain) was identified during a study of molecular identifiers for immune sequencing clone quantification. This clonotype was counted at least ten times. Losses at the gene ends were 6 bases for V and 8 bases for J; bases not matched to a gene: 9. CDR3 length equals 13 residues. Looked up from germline, CDR1 is MGHDK and CDR2 is SYGVNS. TCRdb re-called the PCR reads through MiXCR, storing one row per CDR3 protein. The top ten hold 0.85% to 0.9% of the sample, which has under 650,000 distinct CDR3 sequences, approximately 20% seen once. Sequencing was done on a sample of naive CD8+ T cells from blood, with Jurkat cell RNA spiked in. This sample's subset: FACS-sorted CD8+CD4-CCR7+CD45RA+ naive T cells. The rearrangement joins TRBV25-1 to TRBJ1-1, with 7 bases lining up with TRBD1. This sequence originates from a human donor in good health. Some libraries in this study had Jurkat cell RNA spiked in. The CDR3 protein is CASSLGTVTEAFF. The CDR3 DNA sequence: TGTGCCAGCAGCTTGGGGACAGTCACCGAAGCTTTCTTT.